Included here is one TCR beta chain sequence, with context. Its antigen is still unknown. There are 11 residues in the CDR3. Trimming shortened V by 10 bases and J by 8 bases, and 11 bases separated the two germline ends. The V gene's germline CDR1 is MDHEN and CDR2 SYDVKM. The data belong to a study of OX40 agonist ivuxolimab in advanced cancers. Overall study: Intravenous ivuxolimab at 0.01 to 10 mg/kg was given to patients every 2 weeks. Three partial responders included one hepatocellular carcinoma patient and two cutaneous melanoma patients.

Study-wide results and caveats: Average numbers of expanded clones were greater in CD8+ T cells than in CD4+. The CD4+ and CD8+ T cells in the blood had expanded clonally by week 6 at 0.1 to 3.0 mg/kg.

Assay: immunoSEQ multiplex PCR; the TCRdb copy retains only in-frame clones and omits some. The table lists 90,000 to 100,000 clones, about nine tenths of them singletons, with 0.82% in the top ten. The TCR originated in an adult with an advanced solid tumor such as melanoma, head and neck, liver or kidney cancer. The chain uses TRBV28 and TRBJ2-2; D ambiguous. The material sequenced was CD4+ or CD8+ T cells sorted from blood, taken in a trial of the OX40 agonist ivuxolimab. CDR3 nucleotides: TGTGCCACCTCCCGGGTGGGGGAGCTGTTTTTT. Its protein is CATSRVGELFF.